Listed below are T cell receptor beta chains from one sample, sequenced in a study of T cells in localized non-small cell lung cancer. Produced via immunoSEQ multiplex PCR; TCRdb's table is partial and in-frame only. Counted here are 50,000 to 65,000 clones, 60% to 85% occurring once; the ten biggest clones make up about 4.6%. The sequencing used PBMCs, collected before any cancer treatment. Receptors originate from a woman aged 35 to 70 with stage II lung adenocarcinoma. Each CDR3 is given with its conserved first and last residue. The D gene is left open where the match is weak.

j_call | v_call | d_call | cdr3_aa
TRBJ1-1 | TRBV5-1 | . | CASSQDSSYYTEAFF
TRBJ1-2 | TRBV20-1 | . | CSARGGYTF
TRBJ2-1 | TRBV10-3 | TRBD2 | CAISGGGSSYNEQFF
TRBJ2-1 | TRBV27 | . | CASSPRVVNSYNEQFF
TRBJ1-4 | TRBV10-1 | . | CASSPGRPNEKLFF
TRBJ1-1 | TRBV5-6 | . | CASSFRGATEAFF
TRBJ2-3 | TRBV19 | TRBD1 | CASRTGGTDTQYF
TRBJ2-2 | TRBV18 | . | CASSPPTRESGELFF
TRBJ1-3 | TRBV5-4 | TRBD1 | CASSFQQGVPSGNTIYF
TRBJ2-1 | TRBV19 | . | CASSMFDYNEQFF
TRBJ2-1 | TRBV2 | TRBD2 | CASSESAGRGFF
TRBJ1-5 | TRBV28 | TRBD1 | CASSLDRGRDSNQPQHF
TRBJ1-1 | TRBV6-1 | TRBD1 | CASSDQGGVNTEAFF
TRBJ2-2 | TRBV13 | TRBD2 | CASSFGLAGPGELFF
TRBJ1-3 | TRBV10-1 | . | CASRGDTIYF
TRBJ1-2 | TRBV28 | . | CASSLTGLAYGYTF
TRBJ2-1 | TRBV11-2 | . | CASSLGRHVFF
TRBJ1-1 | TRBV12-5 | TRBD1 | CASGPQETGDTEAFF
TRBJ1-3 | TRBV19 | . | CASSPSDGAVLNSGNTIYF
TRBJ1-1 | TRBV5-4 | . | CASSPISGTAEAFF
TRBJ1-2 | TRBV7-9 | TRBD1 | CASSLDREDGYTF
TRBJ1-1 | TRBV9 | . | CASSVVSGGTEAFF
TRBJ2-7 | TRBV5-6 | TRBD2 | CASSSASGEGIYEQYF
TRBJ1-2 | TRBV28 | . | CASSFQGRGYTF
TRBJ2-5 | TRBV4-1 | TRBD2 | CASSQGDYLQETQYF
TRBJ1-6 | TRBV2 | TRBD1 | CASREQGSYNSPLHF
TRBJ1-4 | TRBV27 | . | CASRGTATNEKLFF
TRBJ1-2 | TRBV9 | . | CASSVAGGTSNYGYTF
TRBJ1-2 | TRBV10-3 | . | CAISELGQSGYTF
TRBJ1-2 | TRBV30 | . | CAWSVGSAPGRLDYGYTF
TRBJ1-5 | TRBV6-1 | . | CASRDPFDSQPQHF
TRBJ2-7 | TRBV5-5 | . | CASSPGYEQYF
TRBJ1-1 | TRBV29-1 | . | CSVERGSGTEAFF
TRBJ1-2 | TRBV30 | TRBD1 | CAWMAGTDYGYTF
TRBJ2-6 | TRBV7-2 | . | CASAGSGANVLTF
TRBJ1-4 | TRBV5-5 | . | CASSPTLQVINEKLFF
TRBJ2-6 | TRBV7-6 | . | CASSLAGANVLTF
TRBJ1-1 | TRBV18 | . | CASSPGANTEAFF
TRBJ2-3 | TRBV9 | . | CASSGTGTSTDTQYF
TRBJ1-1 | TRBV19 | . | CASSILGVGGTEAFF
TRBJ1-1 | TRBV6-5 | . | CASTLNTEAFF
TRBJ2-3 | TRBV28 | . | CASSLWRGGLPDTQYF
TRBJ2-3 | TRBV29-1 | TRBD2 | CSVVWGSGSLRTQYF
TRBJ2-7 | TRBV7-2 | . | CASSLDWGLTYEQYF
TRBJ1-3 | TRBV19 | TRBD1 | CASSIGTGGNTIYF
TRBJ1-1 | TRBV5-1 | . | CASSLAGHTEAFF
TRBJ2-3 | TRBV5-1 | . | CASSLASLITDTQYF
TRBJ1-4 | TRBV11-2 | TRBD1 | CASSLAQGPNEKLFF
TRBJ1-4 | TRBV12-5 | . | CASGPDVGLEKLFF
TRBJ1-4 | TRBV30 | . | CAWRAAGTNEKLFF
TRBJ1-1 | TRBV5-1 | . | CASSLAGSTEAFF
TRBJ1-1 | TRBV7-8 | . | CASSYLGGAEAFF
TRBJ1-5 | TRBV12-5 | TRBD1 | CASASTTGRQPQHF
TRBJ2-1 | TRBV6-5 | . | CASSYRNRAPYNEQFF
TRBJ1-1 | TRBV19 | . | CASSYTGGSTEAFF